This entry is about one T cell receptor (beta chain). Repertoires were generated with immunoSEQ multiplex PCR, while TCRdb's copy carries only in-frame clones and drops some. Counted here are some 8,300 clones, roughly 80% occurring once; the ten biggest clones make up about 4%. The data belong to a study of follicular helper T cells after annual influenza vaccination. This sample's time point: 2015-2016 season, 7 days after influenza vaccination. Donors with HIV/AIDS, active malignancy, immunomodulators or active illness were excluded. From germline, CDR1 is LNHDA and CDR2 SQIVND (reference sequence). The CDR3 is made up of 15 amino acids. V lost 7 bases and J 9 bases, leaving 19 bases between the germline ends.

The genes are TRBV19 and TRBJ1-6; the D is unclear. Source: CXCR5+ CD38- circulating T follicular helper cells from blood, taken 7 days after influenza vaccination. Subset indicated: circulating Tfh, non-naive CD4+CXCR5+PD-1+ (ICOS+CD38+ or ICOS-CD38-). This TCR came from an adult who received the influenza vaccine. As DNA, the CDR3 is TGTGCCAGTAACGACTTAGGACGGACTCGTTCACCCCTCCACTTT. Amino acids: CASNDLGRTRSPLHF.